This T cell receptor beta chain was retrieved from a study of shared clonotypes between healthy human individuals. Trimming removed 6 bases from V and 7 bases from J; junction bases left unmatched: 10. Germline-derived CDR1 and CDR2 are LNHDA and SQIVND (reference sequence). This CDR3 has 14 residues. Researchers divided each subset's genomic DNA evenly across several immunoSEQ plates. Assay: immunoSEQ multiplex PCR; the TCRdb copy retains only in-frame clones and omits some. The sample lists 450,000 to 600,000 clones, 79% seen once, with approximately 12% in the top ten. Each sample came from a Caucasian adult donor living in Nashville, Tennessee.

This clonotype was sampled from a middle-aged woman in good health. Some clones in this sample may be carry-over from other donors' samples. Sequencing used PBMCs. The chain couples TRBV19 to TRBJ1-2; 8 bases agree with TRBD1. The CDR3 spells CASSPLDRAPGYTF. Written as DNA, the CDR3 is TGTGCCAGTAGCCCGCTGGACAGGGCCCCTGGCTACACCTTC.